The clone carrying this TCR beta chain was observed a few times. Constant-segment-primed 5'RACE gave TCR alpha and TCR beta cDNA libraries with sample barcodes and UMIs. Via MiXCR, TCRdb re-called the 5' RACE reads, giving one row per CDR3 protein. The sample shows hundreds of thousands of distinct CDR3 sequences, roughly 22% of them seen only once. These data originate in a study of T-cell memory formation after mild COVID-19. The wider study: TCR clusters were mostly confined to one donor each.

Sequenced input: PBMCs or a T cell subset sorted from them (not recorded which). This TCR was sampled from an adult woman who had mild COVID-19 (a few samples of this study predate the infection). Cell type and time point are not known.

The CDR3 here is CSVSGTSGRSSYNEQFF. CDR3 in DNA: TGCAGCGTCAGTGGGACTAGCGGGAGAAGCTCCTACAATGAGCAGTTCTTC. This rearrangement joins TRBV29-1 to TRBJ2-1; 14 nucleotides match TRBD2. V shed 6 bases and J 0 bases; nucleotides not matched to a gene: 7. Germline CDR1 and CDR2: SQVTM and ANQGSEA. The length of the CDR3 is 17 residues.